This T cell receptor beta chain was profiled in a study of T cells in localized non-small cell lung cancer. Produced via immunoSEQ multiplex PCR; TCRdb's table is partial and in-frame only. The sample records tens of thousands of clones, 75% to 90% being singletons. V lost 5 bases and J lost 1, with 23 bases in between. Germline V CDR1 and CDR2: SGHTA, FQGNSA. The CDR3 contains 18 residues. This sequence was found in a woman aged 35 to 70 with stage I lung adenocarcinoma. This rearrangement joins TRBV7-2 to TRBJ1-1, with unresolved D. The sample here was peripheral blood, taken before any cancer treatment. The chain's CDR3 is CASSLEGVGYEENTEAFF. The CDR3, as DNA: TGTGCCAGCAGCCTCGAAGGCGTGGGGTACGAGGAGAACACTGAAGCTTTCTTT.